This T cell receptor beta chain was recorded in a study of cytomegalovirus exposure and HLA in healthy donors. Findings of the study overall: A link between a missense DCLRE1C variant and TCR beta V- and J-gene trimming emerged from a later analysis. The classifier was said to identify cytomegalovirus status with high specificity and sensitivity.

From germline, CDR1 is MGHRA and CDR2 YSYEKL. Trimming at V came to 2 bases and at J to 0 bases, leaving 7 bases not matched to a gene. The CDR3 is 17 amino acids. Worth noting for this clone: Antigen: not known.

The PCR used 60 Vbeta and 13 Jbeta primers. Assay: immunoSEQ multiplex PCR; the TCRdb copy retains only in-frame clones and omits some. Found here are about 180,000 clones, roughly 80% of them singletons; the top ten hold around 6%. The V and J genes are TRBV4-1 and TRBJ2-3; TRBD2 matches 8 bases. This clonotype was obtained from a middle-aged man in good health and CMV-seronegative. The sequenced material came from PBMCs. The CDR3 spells CASSQLSGTPSTDTQYF. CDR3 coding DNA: TGCGCCAGCAGCCAACTTAGCGGGACACCGAGCACAGATACGCAGTATTTT.